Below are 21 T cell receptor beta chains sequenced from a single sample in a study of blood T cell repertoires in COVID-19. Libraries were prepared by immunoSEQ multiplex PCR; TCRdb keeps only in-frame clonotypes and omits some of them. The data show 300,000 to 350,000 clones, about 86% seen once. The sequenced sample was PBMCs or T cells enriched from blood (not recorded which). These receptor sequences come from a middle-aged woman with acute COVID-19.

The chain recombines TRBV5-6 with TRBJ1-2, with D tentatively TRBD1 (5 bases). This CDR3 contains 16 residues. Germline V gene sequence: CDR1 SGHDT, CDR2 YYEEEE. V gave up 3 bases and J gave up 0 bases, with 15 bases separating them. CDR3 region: CASSYGKGSPNYGYTF. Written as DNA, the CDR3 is TGTGCCAGCAGCTACGGAAAGGGGTCCCCTAACTATGGCTACACCTTC.

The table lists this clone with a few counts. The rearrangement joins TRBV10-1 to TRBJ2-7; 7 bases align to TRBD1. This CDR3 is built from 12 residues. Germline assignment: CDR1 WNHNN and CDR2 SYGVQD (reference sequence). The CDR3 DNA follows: TGCGTCGGCGCCCGGGACAGCGCTAGTCAGTACTTC. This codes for CVGARDSASQYF.

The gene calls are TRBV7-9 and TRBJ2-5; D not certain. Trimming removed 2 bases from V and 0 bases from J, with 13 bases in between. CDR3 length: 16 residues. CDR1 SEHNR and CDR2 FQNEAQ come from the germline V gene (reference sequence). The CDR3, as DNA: TGTGCCAGCAGCTTATCTCTGTCGGGTTACCAAGAGACCCAGTACTTC. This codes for CASSLSLSGYQETQYF. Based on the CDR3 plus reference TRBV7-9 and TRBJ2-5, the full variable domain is DTGVSQNPRHKITKRGQNVTFRCDPISEHNRLYWYRQTLGQGPEFLTYFQNEAQLEKSRLLSDRFSAERPKGSFSTLEIQRTEQGDSAMYLCASSLSLSGYQETQYFGPGTRLLVL.

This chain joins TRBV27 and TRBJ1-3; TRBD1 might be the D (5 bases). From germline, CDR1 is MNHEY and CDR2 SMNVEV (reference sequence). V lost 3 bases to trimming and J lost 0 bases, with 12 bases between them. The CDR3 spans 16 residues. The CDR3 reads CASSLGQPNSGNTIYF. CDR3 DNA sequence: TGTGCCAGCAGTTTGGGGCAGCCTAACTCTGGAAACACCATATATTTT.

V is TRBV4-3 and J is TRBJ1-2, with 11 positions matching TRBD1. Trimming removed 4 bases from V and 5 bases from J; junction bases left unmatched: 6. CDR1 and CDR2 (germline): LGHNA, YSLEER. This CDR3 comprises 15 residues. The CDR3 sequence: CASSRGTGGEYGYTF. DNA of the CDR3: TGCGCCAGCAGCCGAGGGACAGGGGGGGAATATGGCTACACCTTC.

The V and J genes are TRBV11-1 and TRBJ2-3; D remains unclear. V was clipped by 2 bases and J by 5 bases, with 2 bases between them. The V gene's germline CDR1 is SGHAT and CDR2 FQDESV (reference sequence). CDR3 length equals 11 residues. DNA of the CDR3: TGTGCCAGCAGCTTACAAGATACGCAGTATTTT. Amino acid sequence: CASSLQDTQYF.

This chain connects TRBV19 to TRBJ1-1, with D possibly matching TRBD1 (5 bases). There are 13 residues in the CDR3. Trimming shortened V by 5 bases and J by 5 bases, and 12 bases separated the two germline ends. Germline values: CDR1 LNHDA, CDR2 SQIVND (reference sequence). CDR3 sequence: CASSLGGWTEAFF. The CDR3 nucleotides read TGTGCCAGTAGTTTGGGGGGGTGGACTGAAGCTTTCTTT.

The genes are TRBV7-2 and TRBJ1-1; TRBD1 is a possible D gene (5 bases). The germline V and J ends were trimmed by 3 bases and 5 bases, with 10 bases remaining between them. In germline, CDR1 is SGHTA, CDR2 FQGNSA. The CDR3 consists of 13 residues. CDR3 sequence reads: CASSFGQSTEAFF. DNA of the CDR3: TGTGCCAGCAGCTTCGGACAATCGACTGAAGCTTTCTTT.

The CDR3 nucleotides read TGTGCCAGCAGTACGCTAATGAACACTGAAGCTTTCTTT. It yields the protein CASSTLMNTEAFF. The chain couples TRBV28 to TRBJ1-1; D not resolved. The length of the CDR3 is 13 residues. V was clipped by 5 bases and J by 0 bases, with 7 bases between them. CDR1 is MDHEN and CDR2 is SYDVKM in the germline V gene.

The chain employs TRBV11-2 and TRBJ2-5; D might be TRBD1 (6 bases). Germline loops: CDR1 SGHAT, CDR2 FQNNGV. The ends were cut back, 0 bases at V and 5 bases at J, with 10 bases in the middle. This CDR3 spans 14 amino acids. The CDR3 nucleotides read TGTGCCAGCAGCTTAGAGTGGGGGCCGGAGACCCAGTACTTC. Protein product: CASSLEWGPETQYF.

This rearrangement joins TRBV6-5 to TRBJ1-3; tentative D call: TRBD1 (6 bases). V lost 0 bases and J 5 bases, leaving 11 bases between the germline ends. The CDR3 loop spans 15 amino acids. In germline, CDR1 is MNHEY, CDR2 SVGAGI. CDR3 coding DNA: TGTGCCAGCAGTTACTCGGGCAGGGGAAGAAACACCATATATTTT. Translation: CASSYSGRGRNTIYF.

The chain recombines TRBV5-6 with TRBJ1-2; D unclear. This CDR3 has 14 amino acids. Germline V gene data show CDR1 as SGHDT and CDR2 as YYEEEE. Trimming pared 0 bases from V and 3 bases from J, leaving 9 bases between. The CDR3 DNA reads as TGTGCCAGCAGCTTGGGGCGGGAATACTATGGCTACACCTTC. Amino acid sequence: CASSLGREYYGYTF.

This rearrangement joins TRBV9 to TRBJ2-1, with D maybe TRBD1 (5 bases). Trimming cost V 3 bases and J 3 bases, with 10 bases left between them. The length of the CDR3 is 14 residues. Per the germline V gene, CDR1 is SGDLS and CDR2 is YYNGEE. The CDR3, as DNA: TGTGCCAGCAGCGCTCTACAGGACTACAATGAGCAGTTCTTC. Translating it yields CASSALQDYNEQFF.

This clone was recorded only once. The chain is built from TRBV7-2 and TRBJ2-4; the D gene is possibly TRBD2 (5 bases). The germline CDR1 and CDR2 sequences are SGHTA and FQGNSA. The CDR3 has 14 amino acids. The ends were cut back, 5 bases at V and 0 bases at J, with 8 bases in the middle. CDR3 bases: TGTGCCAGCAGCCGGACTCTAGCCAAAAACATTCAGTACTTC. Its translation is CASSRTLAKNIQYF.

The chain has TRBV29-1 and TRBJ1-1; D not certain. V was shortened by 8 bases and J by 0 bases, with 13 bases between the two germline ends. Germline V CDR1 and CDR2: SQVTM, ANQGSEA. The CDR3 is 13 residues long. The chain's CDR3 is CSSQPRMNTEAFF. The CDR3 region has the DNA TGCAGCTCCCAACCGAGGATGAACACTGAAGCTTTCTTT.

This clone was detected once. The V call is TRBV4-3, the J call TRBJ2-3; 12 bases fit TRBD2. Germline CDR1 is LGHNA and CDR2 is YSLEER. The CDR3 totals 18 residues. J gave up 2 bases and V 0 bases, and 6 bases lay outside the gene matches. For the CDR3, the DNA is TGCGCCAGCAGCCAAGATTTGACTAGCGGGAGTTCCACAGATACGCAGTATTTT. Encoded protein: CASSQDLTSGSSTDTQYF.

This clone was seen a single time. CDR3 bases: TGTGCCAGCAGCGTAATCACAGGCACAGATACGCAGTATTTT. This sequence encodes CASSVITGTDTQYF. V and J are TRBV9 and TRBJ2-3; D not certain. The ends were cut back, 1 base at V and 1 base at J, with 7 bases in the middle. The V gene's germline CDR1 is SGDLS and CDR2 YYNGEE. The CDR3 length is 14 residues.

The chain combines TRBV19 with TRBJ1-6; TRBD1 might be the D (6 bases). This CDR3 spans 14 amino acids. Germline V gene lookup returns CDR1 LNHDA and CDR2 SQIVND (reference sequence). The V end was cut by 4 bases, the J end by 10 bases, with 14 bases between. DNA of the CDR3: TGTGCCAGTAGTAGTCGGGGGGGCGTATCACCCCTCCACTTT. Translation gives CASSSRGGVSPLHF.

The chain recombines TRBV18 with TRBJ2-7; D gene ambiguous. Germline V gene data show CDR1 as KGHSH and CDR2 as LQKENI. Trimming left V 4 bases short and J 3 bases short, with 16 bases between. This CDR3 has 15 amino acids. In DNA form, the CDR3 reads TGTGCCAGCTCACTCTCCCCCGCCCTACGCTACGAGCAGTACTTC. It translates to CASSLSPALRYEQYF.

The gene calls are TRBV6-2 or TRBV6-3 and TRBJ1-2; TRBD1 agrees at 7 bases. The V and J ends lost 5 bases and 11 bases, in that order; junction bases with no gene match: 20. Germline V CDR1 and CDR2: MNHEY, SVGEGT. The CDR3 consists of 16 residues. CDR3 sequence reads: CASSPGTAQFAIGYTF. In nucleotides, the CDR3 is TGTGCCAGCAGTCCCGGGACAGCTCAATTCGCTATCGGGTACACCTTC.

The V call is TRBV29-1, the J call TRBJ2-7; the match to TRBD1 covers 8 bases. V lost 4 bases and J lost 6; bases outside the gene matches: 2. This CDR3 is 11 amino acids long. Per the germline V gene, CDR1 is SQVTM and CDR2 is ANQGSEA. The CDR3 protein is CSVGQGAEQYF. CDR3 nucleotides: TGCAGCGTTGGGCAGGGGGCCGAGCAGTACTTC.